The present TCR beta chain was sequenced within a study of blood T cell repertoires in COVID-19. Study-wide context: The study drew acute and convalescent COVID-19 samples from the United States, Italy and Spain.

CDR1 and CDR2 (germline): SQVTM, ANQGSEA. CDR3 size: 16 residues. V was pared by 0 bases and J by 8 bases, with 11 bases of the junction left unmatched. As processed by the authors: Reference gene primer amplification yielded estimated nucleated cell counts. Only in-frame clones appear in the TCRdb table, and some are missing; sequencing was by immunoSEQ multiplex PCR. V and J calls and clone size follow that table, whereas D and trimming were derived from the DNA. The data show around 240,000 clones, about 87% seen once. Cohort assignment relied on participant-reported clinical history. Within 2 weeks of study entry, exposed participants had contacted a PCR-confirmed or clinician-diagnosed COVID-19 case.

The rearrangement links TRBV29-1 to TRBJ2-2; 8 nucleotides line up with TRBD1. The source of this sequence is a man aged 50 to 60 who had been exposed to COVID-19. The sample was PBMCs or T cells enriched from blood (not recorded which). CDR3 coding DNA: TGCAGCGTTGAAGATCGGGCAGGGGGCCAGTCGGGGGAGCTGTTTTTT. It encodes CSVEDRAGGQSGELFF.